This T cell receptor beta chain was observed in a study of beta chain features in type 1 diabetes. In the study overall: Patient and healthy donor groups were alike in age, gender and cell yields. Study conclusions and caveats: A closer apparent resemblance between naive, central memory and Treg TCRB repertoires was seen in patients than in healthy donors.

As every portion of the isolated RNA was reverse transcribed, the sequencing read expressed TCRB transcripts. Sequenced by immunoSEQ multiplex PCR; TCRdb stores in-frame clones only, minus some. The table includes about 130,000 clones, 9% to 9.5% detected once. The V gene's germline CDR1 is SGHVS and CDR2 FNYEAQ. V shed 5 bases and J shed 0 bases, with 11 bases lying between them. The CDR3 is made up of 15 amino acids. A remark on this clone: Its antigen is undetermined.

The sequence was obtained from a man aged 18 to 30 in good health. The specimen was central memory CD4+ T cells from blood. The rearrangement joins TRBV7-6 to TRBJ2-1; maybe TRBD2 (5 bases). CDR3 region: CASSPTTSSYNEQFF. CDR3 sequence (DNA): TGTGCCAGCAGCCCGACTACAAGCTCCTACAATGAGCAGTTCTTC.